Listed here are 2 T cell receptor beta chains from one sample, sequenced in a study of T cell clonality in common variable immunodeficiency (dated by TCRdb to the mid-2010s). Library prep was done by the immunoSEQ multiplex PCR assay. The table comes from immuneACCESS by way of TCRdb, which keeps in-frame sequences with V and J called. Part of the clones is missing from these tables; in studies checked, under half for an unresolved V gene and the rest for unknown reasons. The table records under 45,000 clones for this sample, and not one of them appears only once. Around a tenth of the sample rests with the top ten. The sequencing sample was made of peripheral blood mononuclear cells. The source of these receptors is a person aged 18 to 70 in good health.

Many counts were recorded for this clone. The read falls 3 residues short of the CDR3 end, and the missing part is taken from the germline J gene. The chain combines TRBV7-8 with TRBJ2-7, with 7 bases lining up with TRBD2. The CDR3 spans 16 residues. Per germline, CDR1 SGHVS and CDR2 FQNEAQ. The V and J ends lost 5 bases and 0 bases, in that order; junction bases with no gene match: 10. The CDR3 bases that were read are TGTGCCAGCAGCCCCATGGGGGGAGGGACCTCCTACGAG. As protein: CASSPMGGGTSYE. The complete CDR3 reads CASSPMGGGTSYEQYF. Complete variable domain (other parts from reference TRBV7-8 and TRBJ2-7): GAGVSQSPRYKVAKRGQDVALRCDPISGHVSLFWYQQALGQGPEFLTYFQNEAQLDKSGLPSDRFFAERPEGSVSTLKIQRTQQEDSAVYLCASSPMGGGTSYEQYFGPGTRLTVT.

This clone was seen more than once but under ten times. The CDR3 end lies 3 residues beyond the end of the read and is filled in from the germline J gene. The chain joins TRBV11-3 to TRBJ2-1, with 9 nucleotides matching TRBD1. In germline, CDR1 is SGHNT, CDR2 YENEEA. The J segment lost 6 bases and the V segment lost 8 bases, leaving 2 bases of the junction unmatched. This CDR3 contains 12 residues. The CDR3 DNA, read in part, is TGTGCCAGCGAGGGACAGGGCAATGAG. Translating gives CASEGQGNE. The CDR3 as a whole reads CASEGQGNEQFF. Filled out from reference TRBV11-3 and TRBJ2-1, the complete variable domain reads EAGVVQSPRYKIIEKKQPVAFWCNPISGHNTLYWYLQNLGQGPELLIRYENEEAVDDSQLPKDRFSAERLKGVDSTLKIQPAELGDSAVYLCASEGQGNEQFFGPGTRLTVL.